Presented here are 25 T cell receptor beta chains from one specimen sequenced in a study of shared clonotypes between healthy human individuals. Here immunoSEQ multiplex PCR was the method, and the copy in TCRdb shows in-frame clones only, minus some. The sample includes over a million clones, about 84% of them seen just once. The sample consisted of memory CD4+ T cells from PBMCs. Described subset: CD45RA-negative fraction. These receptors all stem from a man aged 18-30 years in good health. Some clones in this sample may be carry-over from other donors' samples.

This clone was picked up many times. The rearrangement uses TRBV29-1 and TRBJ2-1, with D tentatively TRBD2 (5 bases). Germline lookup yields CDR1 SQVTM and CDR2 ANQGSEA. Trimming removed 7 bases at V and 4 bases at J, with 11 bases between. The CDR3 runs 12 residues. CDR3 region: CSGASGYNEQFF. The DNA for the CDR3 is TGCAGCGGAGCCAGCGGATACAATGAGCAGTTCTTC.

The chain has TRBV5-5 and TRBJ1-5; D not resolved. Trimming removed 0 bases at V and 5 bases at J, with 6 bases between. Germline CDR1 is SGHKS and CDR2 is YYEKEE (reference sequence). The CDR3 length is 13 residues. CDR3 in DNA: TGTGCCAGCAGCTTGGGACTTGATCAGCCCCAGCATTTT. This translates into CASSLGLDQPQHF.

This clone was recorded at least ten times. The rearrangement uses TRBV11-3 and TRBJ1-3; D perhaps matches TRBD1 (5 bases). Deletions cut 5 bases from V and 9 bases from J, with 32 bases between. In germline, CDR1 is SGHNT, CDR2 YENEEA. The CDR3 is 19 residues long. The CDR3 DNA reads TGTGCCAGCAGCCCATGTCCGGGGGTACGAATCCAGGGTCCAACCACCATATATTTT. Residues: CASSPCPGVRIQGPTTIYF.

This clone was observed a handful of times. The V gene is TRBV10-3, the J gene TRBJ2-1; TRBD2 is a possible D gene (6 bases). V was cut by 11 bases and J by 3 bases, with 17 bases left in between. The germline CDR1 and CDR2 sequences are ENHRY and SYGVKD. There are 14 residues in the CDR3. For the CDR3, the DNA is TGTGCCGCAAAGGAAGGTAGCGGCTACAATGAGCAGTTCTTC. As protein: CAAKEGSGYNEQFF.

V gene TRBV29-1 combines with J gene TRBJ1-2; no clear D gene. This CDR3 has 15 amino acids. Trimming cost V 0 bases and J 8 bases, with 19 bases left between them. Germline V lookup: CDR1 SQVTM, CDR2 ANQGSEA. CDR3 loop: CSVEEPSGVSEGYTF. The CDR3 DNA follows: TGCAGCGTTGAAGAGCCTTCCGGGGTATCGGAGGGCTACACCTTC.

There are a few counts of this clone. This chain connects TRBV19 to TRBJ2-3, with 12 bases identical to TRBD2. The CDR3 totals 17 residues. Germline trimming cut 6 bases from V and 1 base from J; bases unmatched to any gene: 8. CDR1 and CDR2 from the germline V gene are LNHDA and SQIVND (reference sequence). CDR3 region: CASRTSGSIYGTDTQYF. CDR3 DNA sequence: TGTGCCAGTAGGACTAGCGGGAGTATATACGGCACAGATACGCAGTATTTT.

This clone was detected ten times or more. Other DNA sequences from this sample encode an identical CDR3 as well. The J gene is TRBJ1-2, the V gene TRBV9; maybe TRBD1 (5 bases). The CDR3 sequence is 14 residues long. The germline V and J ends were trimmed by 3 bases and 2 bases, with 11 bases remaining between them. Germline V gene data show CDR1 as SGDLS and CDR2 as YYNGEE. CDR3 region: CASSAGTTNYGYTF. Written as DNA, the CDR3 is TGTGCCAGCAGCGCCGGGACGACGAACTATGGCTACACCTTC.

This chain connects TRBV28 to TRBJ1-4, with D possibly matching TRBD1 (6 bases). This CDR3 comprises 16 residues. Trimming left V 7 bases short and J 1 base short, with 16 bases between. Germline V gene sequence: CDR1 MDHEN, CDR2 SYDVKM. The CDR3 loop reads CASMSLEDRTNEKLFF. In DNA, the CDR3 is TGTGCCAGCATGAGCCTGGAGGACAGAACTAATGAAAAACTGTTTTTT.

A single count supports this clone. The V call is TRBV2, the J call TRBJ2-7; the D gene is possibly TRBD2 (6 bases). The CDR3 is made up of 12 amino acids. Per the germline V gene, CDR1 is SNHLY and CDR2 is FYNNEI. The germline V and J ends were trimmed by 8 bases and 1 base, with 9 bases remaining between them. Written as DNA, the CDR3 is TGTGCCAGCTGGAGGGTTTCCTACGAGCAGTACTTC. Translated, it gives CASWRVSYEQYF. The full variable domain, its missing parts supplied by reference TRBV2 and TRBJ2-7, is EPEVTQTPSHQVTQMGQEVILRCVPISNHLYFYWYRQILGQKVEFLVSFYNNEISEKSEIFDDQFSVERPDGSNFTLKIRSTKLEDSAMYFCASWRVSYEQYFGPGTRLTVT.

V and J are TRBV7-2 and TRBJ2-7, with D perhaps matching TRBD1 or TRBD2 (5 bases each). V gave up 4 bases and J gave up 2 bases, with 15 bases separating them. Per the germline V gene, CDR1 is SGHTA and CDR2 is FQGNSA. This CDR3 has 15 residues. Here the CDR3 reads CASSSTGTIPYEQYF. The CDR3 DNA reads TGTGCCAGCAGCTCTACTGGGACCATCCCCTACGAGCAGTACTTC.

The rearrangement links TRBV7-2 to TRBJ2-1, with TRBD2 matching 12 bases. The J segment lost 3 bases and the V segment lost 9 bases, leaving 3 bases of the junction unmatched. CDR3 length equals 14 residues. The germline gives CDR1 SGHTA, CDR2 FQGNSA. The CDR3 coding sequence is TGTGCCAGAGGGACTAGCGGGCTCTACAATGAGCAGTTCTTC. It yields the protein CARGTSGLYNEQFF.

This clone was detected only a few times. The chain combines TRBV6-1 with TRBJ2-7; a weak D match, TRBD1 (6 bases). Germline assignment: CDR1 MNHNS and CDR2 SASEGT. The CDR3 runs 14 residues. V lost 8 bases and J 2 bases, leaving 16 bases between the germline ends. CDR3 DNA: TGTGCCAGCGAGGGGGAAGGCCCAACCTACGAGCAGTACTTC. As protein: CASEGEGPTYEQYF.

The V gene is TRBV6-1, the J gene TRBJ2-4, with TRBD2 identical over 8 bases. CDR1 is MNHNS, CDR2 SASEGT, per germline. V was clipped by 6 bases and J by 6 bases; unmatched bases: 16. This CDR3 comprises 17 residues. CDR3 amino acids: CASREYPTAGVGNIQYF. DNA for the CDR3: TGTGCCAGCAGAGAATACCCGACAGCGGGAGTGGGAAACATTCAGTACTTC.

The CDR3: CASGTLGPIAYNEQFF. The DNA for the CDR3 is TGTGCCAGCGGCACCCTGGGGCCTATAGCTTACAATGAGCAGTTCTTC. The chain employs TRBV28 and TRBJ2-1; D is perhaps TRBD1 (5 bases). This CDR3 is 16 amino acids long. V was shortened by 8 bases and J by 4 bases, with 21 bases between the two germline ends. The germline gives CDR1 MDHEN, CDR2 SYDVKM.

In this sample, this clone turned up once. The V and J genes are TRBV5-4 and TRBJ1-1, with TRBD1 as a possible D gene (5 bases). The germline CDR1 and CDR2 sequences are SGHNT and YYREEE (reference sequence). The CDR3 runs to 15 residues. Trimming pared 0 bases from V and 1 base from J, leaving 10 bases between. This CDR3 is CASSLDWGSNTEAFF. CDR3 sequence (DNA): TGTGCCAGCAGCTTGGACTGGGGCTCGAACACTGAAGCTTTCTTT.

The chain uses TRBV27 and TRBJ1-4, with 8 nucleotides matching TRBD1. The CDR3 has 15 residues. The germline gives CDR1 MNHEY, CDR2 SMNVEV (reference sequence). V trimming: 5 bases; J trimming: 5 bases; junction bases outside the gene matches: 7. The chain's CDR3 is CASSLRTGWNEKLFF. CDR3 in DNA: TGTGCCAGCAGTCTCCGGACAGGGTGGAATGAAAAACTGTTTTTT.

This clone has a single count. The V gene is TRBV28, the J gene TRBJ2-5; possibly TRBD2 for D (6 bases). CDR3 length: 14 residues. With 7 bases removed from V and 7 bases from J, the gap between germline ends came to 19 bases. The germline CDR1 and CDR2 sequences are MDHEN and SYDVKM. The chain's CDR3 is CASTGGTIGTTQYF. In DNA form, the CDR3 reads TGTGCCAGCACCGGAGGGACGATTGGGACGACCCAGTACTTC.

The chain couples TRBV6-1 to TRBJ1-1; D perhaps matches TRBD1 (5 bases). V was trimmed by 2 bases and J by 6 bases, leaving 10 bases between them. Germline CDR1 reads MNHNS; CDR2 reads SASEGT. This CDR3 comprises 13 residues. The CDR3 region is CASSEIRGAEAFF. CDR3 DNA sequence: TGTGCCAGCAGTGAAATAAGGGGCGCTGAAGCTTTCTTT.

The rearrangement joins TRBV28 to TRBJ2-7, with TRBD1 matching 7 bases. The V gene's germline CDR1 is MDHEN and CDR2 SYDVKM. This CDR3 comprises 13 residues. The V segment lost 7 bases and the J segment 7 bases; nucleotides outside the gene matches: 10. DNA for the CDR3: TGTGCCAGCACCAGGGGGACCTCCGGGGAGCAGTACTTC. Residues: CASTRGTSGEQYF.

The chain combines TRBV7-2 with TRBJ1-2; a possible D gene is TRBD1 (6 bases). V dropped 5 bases and J dropped 7 bases, with 20 bases sitting between them. Germline-derived CDR1 and CDR2 are SGHTA and FQGNSA. The CDR3 has 15 residues. CDR3 bases: TGTGCCAGCAGCCCTCCCCGACCGGGACAAAGTGGCTACACCTTC. Translating it yields CASSPPRPGQSGYTF.

The chain uses TRBV6-1 and TRBJ2-7, with D possibly matching TRBD2 (5 bases). CDR3 length: 15 residues. The germline V and J ends were trimmed by 6 bases and 3 bases, with 18 bases remaining between them. CDR1 is MNHNS and CDR2 is SASEGT in the germline V gene. Here the CDR3 reads CASSVGETVNYEQYF. In nucleotides, the CDR3 is TGTGCCAGCAGCGTCGGGGAGACGGTAAACTACGAGCAGTACTTC.

The V and J genes are TRBV4-3 and TRBJ2-5; D is perhaps TRBD1 or TRBD2 (6 bases each). The CDR3 is made up of 15 amino acids. The germline V gene has CDR1 LGHNA and CDR2 YSLEER. The V end lost 2 bases, the J end lost 0 bases, and 10 bases lay between the germline ends. The CDR3 reads CASSQRGDNQETQYF. The CDR3 region has the DNA TGCGCCAGCAGCCAAAGGGGGGACAACCAAGAGACCCAGTACTTC.

The CDR3 DNA follows: TGTGCCTGGAGTCAACCTCGCGGGAGGACGTACTTC. Protein product: CAWSQPRGRTYF. V is TRBV30 and J is TRBJ2-5, with 8 bases identical to TRBD2. V shed 2 bases, J shed 13 bases, and the junction held 9 bases outside the gene matches. The germline CDR1 and CDR2 sequences are GTSNPN and SVGIG (reference sequence). The CDR3 extends over 12 amino acids.

This clone showed up just a few times. The V gene is TRBV25-1, the J gene TRBJ2-5; unclear D gene. The length of the CDR3 is 13 residues. The germline V gene encodes CDR1 MGHDK and CDR2 SYGVNS. Trimming cost V 3 bases and J 1 base, with 6 bases left between them. CDR3 bases: TGTGCCAGCAGTGACCCTTCCCAAGAGACCCAGTACTTC. Translation gives CASSDPSQETQYF.

J is TRBJ2-5 and V is TRBV28; D tentatively reads TRBD1 or TRBD2 (6 bases each). Germline V gives CDR1 MDHEN, CDR2 SYDVKM. CDR3 length: 16 amino acids. Trimming cost V 5 bases and J 4 bases, with 20 bases left between them. CDR3 sequence (DNA): TGTGCCAGCAGTGTACTATCCCTCGGAGGGGGAGAGACCCAGTACTTC. It specifies CASSVLSLGGGETQYF.